The clone carrying this T cell receptor beta chain turned up a few times. TCR sequencing used cDNA made by reverse transcription of extracted RNA. Some clones are missing from TCRdb's copy, which holds only in-frame ones; the method was immunoSEQ multiplex PCR. Seen here are around 100,000 clones, roughly three fifths observed once, and the top ten hold 3% to 3.5%. These data belong to a study of CD8+ T cells in alopecia areata. CDR3 length: 14 amino acids. V gave up 4 bases and J gave up 5 bases, with 15 bases separating them. Per germline, CDR1 SEHNR and CDR2 FQNEAQ (reference sequence). The treatment denotes: oral pan-JAK inhibitor, 5-10 mg twice daily. Samples from alopecia areata patients were lesional scalp punch biopsies and peripheral blood.

The sequence came from a human donor with alopecia areata. The sequenced sample was CD4+ T cells sorted from blood, obtained at week 24, from a patient treated with tofacitinib. V is TRBV7-9 and J is TRBJ2-7; D may be TRBD1 or TRBD2 (5 bases each). The CDR3 spells CASSYPSGGNEQYF. The CDR3 bases are TGTGCCAGCAGCTACCCAAGTGGGGGAAACGAGCAGTACTTC. Together with reference TRBV7-9 and TRBJ2-7, the CDR3 gives the full variable domain: DTGVSQNPRHKITKRGQNVTFRCDPISEHNRLYWYRQTLGQGPEFLTYFQNEAQLEKSRLLSDRFSAERPKGSFSTLEIQRTEQGDSAMYLCASSYPSGGNEQYFGPGTRLTVT.